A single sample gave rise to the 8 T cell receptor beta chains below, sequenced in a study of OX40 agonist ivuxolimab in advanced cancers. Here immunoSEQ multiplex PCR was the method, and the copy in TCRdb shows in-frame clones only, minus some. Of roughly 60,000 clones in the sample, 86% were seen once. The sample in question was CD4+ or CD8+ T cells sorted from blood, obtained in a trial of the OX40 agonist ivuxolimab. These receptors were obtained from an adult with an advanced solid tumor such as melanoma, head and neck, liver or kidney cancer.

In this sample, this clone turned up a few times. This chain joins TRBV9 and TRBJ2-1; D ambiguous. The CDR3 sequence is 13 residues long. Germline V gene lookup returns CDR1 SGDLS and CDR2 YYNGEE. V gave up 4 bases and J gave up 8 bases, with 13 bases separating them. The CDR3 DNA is TGTGCCAGCAGCCCCCAAGTATCCGATGAGCAGTTCTTC. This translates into CASSPQVSDEQFF.

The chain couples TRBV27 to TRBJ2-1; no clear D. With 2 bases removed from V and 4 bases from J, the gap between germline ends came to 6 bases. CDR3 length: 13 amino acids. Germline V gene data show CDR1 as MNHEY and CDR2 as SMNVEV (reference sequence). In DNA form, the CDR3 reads TGTGCCAGCAGTTTAAACATATACAATGAGCAGTTCTTC. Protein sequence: CASSLNIYNEQFF.

CDR3 protein: CASSPVGGVSSEQYF. CDR3 sequence (DNA): TGCGCCAGCAGCCCGGTGGGTGGTGTTTCTAGCGAGCAGTACTTC. This chain uses TRBV5-1 with TRBJ2-7; D is unresolved. Trimming left V 4 bases short and J 6 bases short, with 20 bases between. CDR3 length: 15 residues. CDR1 is SGHRS, CDR2 YFSETQ, per germline.

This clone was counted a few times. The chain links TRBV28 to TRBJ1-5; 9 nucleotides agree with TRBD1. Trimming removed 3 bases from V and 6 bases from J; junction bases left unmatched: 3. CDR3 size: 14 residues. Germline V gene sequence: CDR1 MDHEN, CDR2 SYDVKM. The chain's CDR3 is CASSFGTGSQPQHF. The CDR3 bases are TGTGCCAGCAGTTTCGGGACAGGGAGTCAGCCCCAGCATTTT. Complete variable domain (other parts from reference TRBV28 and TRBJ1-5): DVKVTQSSRYLVKRTGEKVFLECVQDMDHENMFWYRQDPGLGLRLIYFSYDVKMKEKGDIPEGYSVSREKKERFSLILESASTNQTSMYLCASSFGTGSQPQHFGDGTRLSIL.

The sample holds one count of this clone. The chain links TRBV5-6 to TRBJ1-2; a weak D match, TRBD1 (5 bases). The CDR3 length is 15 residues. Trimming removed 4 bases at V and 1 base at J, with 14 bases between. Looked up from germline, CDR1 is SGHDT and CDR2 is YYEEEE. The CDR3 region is CASSEPGRFNYGYTF. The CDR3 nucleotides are TGTGCCAGCAGCGAACCGGGACGTTTTAACTATGGCTACACCTTC.

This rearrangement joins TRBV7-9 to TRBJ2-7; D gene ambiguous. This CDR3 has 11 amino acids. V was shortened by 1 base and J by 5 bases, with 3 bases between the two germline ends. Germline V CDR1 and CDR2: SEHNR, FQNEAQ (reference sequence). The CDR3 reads CASSLVDEQYF. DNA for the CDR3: TGTGCCAGCAGCTTAGTGGACGAGCAGTACTTC.

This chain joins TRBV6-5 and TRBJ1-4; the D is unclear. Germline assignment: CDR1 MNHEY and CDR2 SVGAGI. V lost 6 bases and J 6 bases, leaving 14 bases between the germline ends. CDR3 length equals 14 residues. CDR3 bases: TGTGCCAGCAGGGGTCGTGGAAGGGATGAAAAACTGTTTTTT. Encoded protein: CASRGRGRDEKLFF.

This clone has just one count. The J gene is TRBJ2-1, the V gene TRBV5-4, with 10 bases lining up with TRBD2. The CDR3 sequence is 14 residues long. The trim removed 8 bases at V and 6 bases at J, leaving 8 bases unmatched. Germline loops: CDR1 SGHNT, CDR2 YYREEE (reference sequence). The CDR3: CASHPAGGGNEQFF. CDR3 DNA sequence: TGTGCCAGTCACCCAGCGGGGGGGGGCAATGAGCAGTTCTTC.